This TCR beta chain was recovered during a study of cytomegalovirus exposure and HLA in healthy donors. Study conclusions and caveats: DRB1 showed the most TCR associations and HLA-C the fewest in a later analysis, as rates varied by HLA locus.

Remarks on this clone: Its antigen remains unidentified.

13 Jbeta primers and 60 Vbeta primers were used for the PCR. TCRdb's table, derived via immunoSEQ multiplex PCR, lists solely in-frame clones and lacks some. The sample records some 57,000 clones, about 57% being singletons. V was pared by 4 bases and J by 3 bases, with 2 bases of the junction left unmatched. The CDR3 loop spans 12 amino acids. Germline values: CDR1 GTSNPN, CDR2 SVGIG (reference sequence). This chain joins TRBV30 and TRBJ2-5, with 7 bases that match TRBD2. The sample was PBMCs. This receptor was obtained from a human donor in good health. DNA of the CDR3: TGTGCCTGGAATCGGGGGGAAGAGACCCAGTACTTC. Amino acid sequence: CAWNRGEETQYF.